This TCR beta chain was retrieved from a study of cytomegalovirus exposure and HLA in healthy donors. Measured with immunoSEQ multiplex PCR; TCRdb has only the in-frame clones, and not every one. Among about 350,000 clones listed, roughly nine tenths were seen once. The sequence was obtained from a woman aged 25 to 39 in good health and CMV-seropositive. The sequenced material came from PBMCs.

The CDR3 loop reads CSVVDIEARNEKLFF. Here the CDR3 DNA reads TGCAGCGTTGTTGATATAGAGGCCAGGAATGAAAAACTGTTTTTT. This chain links TRBV29-1 with TRBJ1-4; D remains ambiguous. V lost 4 bases to trimming and J lost 5 bases, with 17 bases between them. Germline V gives CDR1 SQVTM, CDR2 ANQGSEA. The CDR3 sequence is 15 residues long.